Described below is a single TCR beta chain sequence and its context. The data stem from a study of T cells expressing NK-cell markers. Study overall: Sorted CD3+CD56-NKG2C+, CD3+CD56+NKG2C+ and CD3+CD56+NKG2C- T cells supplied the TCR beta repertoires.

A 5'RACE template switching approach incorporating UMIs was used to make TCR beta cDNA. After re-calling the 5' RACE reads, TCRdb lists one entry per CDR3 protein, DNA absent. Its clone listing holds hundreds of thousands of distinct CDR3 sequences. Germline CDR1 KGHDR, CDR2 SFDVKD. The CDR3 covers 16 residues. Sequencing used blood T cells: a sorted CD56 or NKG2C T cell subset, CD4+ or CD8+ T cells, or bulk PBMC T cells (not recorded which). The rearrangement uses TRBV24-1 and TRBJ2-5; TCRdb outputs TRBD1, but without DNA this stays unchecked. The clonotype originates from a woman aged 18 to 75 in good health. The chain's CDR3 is CATSDRQGPPGETQYF.